This TCR beta chain was captured in a study of CD8 T cells in Susac syndrome. Looked up from germline, CDR1 is LGHNA and CDR2 is YNFKEQ. V trimming: 2 bases; J trimming: 1 base; junction bases outside the gene matches: 9. This CDR3 spans 18 amino acids. Random hexamers primed reverse transcription of about 0.45 to 1 ug RNA. immunoSEQ multiplex PCR amplified TCR beta CDR3 across 54 Vbeta, 13 Jbeta. MiXCR was run by TCRdb on the immunoSEQ multiplex PCR reads, yielding one entry per CDR3 protein. Of roughly 120,000 distinct CDR3 sequences in the sample, roughly 94% were seen once. In the multiple sclerosis control group, patients were treatment-naive and had stable or active relapsing-remitting disease. The CD8+ and CD4+ T cells were negatively isolated, with the TEMRA cells enriched by FACS.

The receptor's source is a human donor with multiple sclerosis. This chain links TRBV4-2 with TRBJ2-7; 12 positions match TRBD2. The sample comprised CD4+ T cells from PBMCs. CDR3 coding DNA: TGTGCCAGCAGCCAACGGGCTAGCGGGGGGGCTGGATCCTACGAGCAGTACTTC. It translates to CASSQRASGGAGSYEQYF.